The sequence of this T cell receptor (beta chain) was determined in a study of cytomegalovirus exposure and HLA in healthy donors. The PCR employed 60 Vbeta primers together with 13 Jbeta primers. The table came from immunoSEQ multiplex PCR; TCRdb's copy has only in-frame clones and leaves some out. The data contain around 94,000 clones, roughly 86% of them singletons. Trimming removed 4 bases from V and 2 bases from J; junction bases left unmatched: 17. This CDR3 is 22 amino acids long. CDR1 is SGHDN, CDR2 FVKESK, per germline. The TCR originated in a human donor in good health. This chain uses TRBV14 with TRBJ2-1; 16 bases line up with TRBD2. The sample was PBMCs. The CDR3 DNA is TGTGCCAGCAGCCCGCCGTCGAAGGGACTAGCGGGAGGGATCGCTACCTACAATGAGCAGTTCTTC. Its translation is CASSPPSKGLAGGIATYNEQFF. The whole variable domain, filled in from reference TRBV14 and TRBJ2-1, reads EAGVTQFPSHSVIEKGQTVTLRCDPISGHDNLYWYRRVMGKEIKFLLHFVKESKQDESGMPNNRFLAERTGGTYSTLKVQPAELEDSGVYFCASSPPSKGLAGGIATYNEQFFGPGTRLTVL.